These T cell receptor beta chains were read from a single sample in a study of blood T cell repertoires in COVID-19. Sequencing was performed with immunoSEQ multiplex PCR; in TCRdb, only in-frame clones are kept and a portion is missing. The sample includes under 250,000 clones, roughly nine tenths of them seen just once. The sequenced material came from PBMCs or T cells enriched from blood (not recorded which). These receptors were collected from a woman aged 25 to 39 with acute COVID-19. CDR3s include the opening cysteine and the closing phenylalanine or tryptophan. D genes are given only for firm matches. Not every row has a clone size; where given, it reads once, few, many or a size class.

>TRBJ1-1|NA|TRBV29-1|12|TRBD1
TGCAGCGGGGGGACAGGGAACACTGAAGCTTTCTTT
CSGGTGNTEAFF
>TRBJ2-1|NA|TRBV18|13|NA
TGTGCCAGCTCTCCGGACAGCATTAATGAGCAGTTCTTC
CASSPDSINEQFF
>TRBJ2-1|NA|TRBV2|16|TRBD1
TGTGCCAGCAGTGGATCCGGGACAGAAACTTTGAATGAGCAGTTCTTC
CASSGSGTETLNEQFF
>TRBJ1-1|NA|TRBV5-6|13|TRBD1
TGTGCCAGCAGCGTGACAGGGGTGAGGGAAGCTTTCTTT
CASSVTGVREAFF
>TRBJ2-2|NA|TRBV29-1|14|NA
TGCAGCGTTATAGCGGCGGCGAACACCGGGGAGCTGTTTTTT
CSVIAAANTGELFF
>TRBJ1-2|NA|TRBV24-1|11|NA
TGTGCCACCAGTGACCTAAATGGCTACACCTTC
CATSDLNGYTF
>TRBJ1-2|NA|TRBV9|17|NA
TGTGCCAGCAGCAACCCCCCGGACAGATTGAAGGTCTATGGCTACACCTTC
CASSNPPDRLKVYGYTF
>TRBJ1-1|NA|TRBV12-3/TRBV12-4|13|NA
TGTGCCAGCAGTTTCATAGGGAGCACTGAAGCTTTCTTT
CASSFIGSTEAFF
>TRBJ2-5|NA|TRBV7-2|18|TRBD2
TGTGCCAGCAGCTTAGCGAGTAGACTAGCGGGGAGGGAAGAGACCCAGTACTTC
CASSLASRLAGREETQYF
>TRBJ2-1|NA|TRBV5-6|12|NA
TGTGCCAGCAGCCCAATTTACAATGAGCAGTTCTTC
CASSPIYNEQFF
>TRBJ1-3|few|TRBV7-9|15|NA
TGTGCCAGCAGCTTCGACAGGAACTCTGGAAACACCATATATTTT
CASSFDRNSGNTIYF
>TRBJ1-2|NA|TRBV29-1|13|TRBD1
TGCAGCGTTGCGACAGGGGAGGTCTATGGCTACACCTTC
CSVATGEVYGYTF
>TRBJ2-1|NA|TRBV18|14|NA
TGTGCCAGCCGACCGACAGATTCGTACAATGAGCAGTTCTTC
CASRPTDSYNEQFF
>TRBJ1-2|NA|TRBV5-1|13|NA
TGCGCCAGCAGCTGGGACCCCAGGGGCGCCGGCACCTTC
CASSWDPRGAGTF
>TRBJ2-7|NA|TRBV19|15|NA
TGTGCCAGTAGTATTCCCGGAGCGGCGACCTACGAGCAGTACTTC
CASSIPGAATYEQYF
>TRBJ2-1|few|TRBV3-1/TRBV3-2|15|NA
TGTGCCAGCAGCCATTACCAGGGCTACCAGGGGGAGCAGTTCTTC
CASSHYQGYQGEQFF
>TRBJ2-2|NA|TRBV6-1|14|NA
TGTGCCAGCAGTGAAGCGGGCAACACCGGGGAGCTGTTTTTT
CASSEAGNTGELFF
>TRBJ1-6|NA|TRBV9|16|TRBD1
TGTGCCAGCAGCTCAGGGACAGGGGACTATAATTCACCCCTCCACTTT
CASSSGTGDYNSPLHF